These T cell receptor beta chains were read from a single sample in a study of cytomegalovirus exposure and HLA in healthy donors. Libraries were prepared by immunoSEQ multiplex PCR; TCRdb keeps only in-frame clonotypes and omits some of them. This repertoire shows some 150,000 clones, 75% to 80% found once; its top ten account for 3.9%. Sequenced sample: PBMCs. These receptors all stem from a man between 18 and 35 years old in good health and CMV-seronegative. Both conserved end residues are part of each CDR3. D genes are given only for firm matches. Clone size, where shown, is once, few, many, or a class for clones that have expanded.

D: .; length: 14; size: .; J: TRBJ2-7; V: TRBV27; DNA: TGTGCCAGCAGCCGCCCCTTTGGCGGTCGCGAGCAGTACTTC; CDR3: CASSRPFGGREQYF
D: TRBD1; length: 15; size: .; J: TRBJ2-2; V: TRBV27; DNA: TGTGCCAGCAGCCGAGACAGGGGGCACACCGGGGAGCTGTTTTTT; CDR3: CASSRDRGHTGELFF
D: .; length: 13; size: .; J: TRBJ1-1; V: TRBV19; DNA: TGTGCCAGTAGTGACGGACTTGGCACTGAAGCTTTCTTT; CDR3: CASSDGLGTEAFF
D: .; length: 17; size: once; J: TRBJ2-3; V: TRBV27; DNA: TGTGCCAGCAGCCACGCCCGTCCGGGAGTTAGCACAGATACGCAGTATTTT; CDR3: CASSHARPGVSTDTQYF
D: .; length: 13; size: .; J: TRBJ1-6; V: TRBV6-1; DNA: TGTGCCAGCAGTGAAGGGGAGAATTCACCCCTCCACTTT; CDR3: CASSEGENSPLHF
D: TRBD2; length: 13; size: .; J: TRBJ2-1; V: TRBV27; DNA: TGTGCCAGCAGCGTCGTTTGGGAGGGCGAGCAGTTCTTC; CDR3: CASSVVWEGEQFF
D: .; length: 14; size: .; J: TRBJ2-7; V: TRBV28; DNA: TGTGCCAGCAGTTTACGTGGAGAGAGCCACGAGCAGTACTTC; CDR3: CASSLRGESHEQYF
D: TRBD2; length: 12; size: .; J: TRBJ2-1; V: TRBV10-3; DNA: TGTGCCATCGGTAGCGGGGCTAATGAGCAGTTCTTC; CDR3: CAIGSGANEQFF
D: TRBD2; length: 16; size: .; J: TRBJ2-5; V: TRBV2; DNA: TGTGCCAGCAGTGAATGGGCTAGCGGGGGACAAGAGACCCAGTACTTC; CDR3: CASSEWASGGQETQYF
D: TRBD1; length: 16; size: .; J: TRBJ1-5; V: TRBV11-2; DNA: TGTGCCAGCAGCTCAACCGGGACAGGGGGGAATCAGCCCCAGCATTTT; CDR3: CASSSTGTGGNQPQHF
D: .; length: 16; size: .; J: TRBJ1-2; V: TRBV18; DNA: TGTGCCAGCTCACCAATTATAACAGGCGTTAACTATGGCTACACCTTC; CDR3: CASSPIITGVNYGYTF
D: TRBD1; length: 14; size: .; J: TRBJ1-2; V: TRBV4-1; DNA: TGCGCCAGCAGCCAACCGGGACAGGGCGGTGGCTACACCTTC; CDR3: CASSQPGQGGGYTF
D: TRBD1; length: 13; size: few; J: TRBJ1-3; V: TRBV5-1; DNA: TGCGCCAGCAGCTTGGGGGACAGTAACACCATATATTTT; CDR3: CASSLGDSNTIYF
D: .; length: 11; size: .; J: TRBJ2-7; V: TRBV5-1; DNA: TGCGCCAGCAACCGCTTCTACGGGCAGTACTTC; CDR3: CASNRFYGQYF
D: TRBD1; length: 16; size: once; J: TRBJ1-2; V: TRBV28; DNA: TGTGCCAGCAGTTTCAATGACAGGGGGCTGGCGCATGGCTACACCTTC; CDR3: CASSFNDRGLAHGYTF
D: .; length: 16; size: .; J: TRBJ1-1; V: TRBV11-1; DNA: TGTGCCAGCAGCTTAGCCAGGGGTTGGGTCGACACTGAAGCTTTCTTT; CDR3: CASSLARGWVDTEAFF
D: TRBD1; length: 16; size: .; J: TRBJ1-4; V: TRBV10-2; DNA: TGCGCCAGCAGTGAGCCCAGGACAGGGCATAATGAAAAACTGTTTTTT; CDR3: CASSEPRTGHNEKLFF
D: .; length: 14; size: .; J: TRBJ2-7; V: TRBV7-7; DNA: TGTGCCAGCAGCCCCGCAGAACAGTCCTACGAGCAGTACTTC; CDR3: CASSPAEQSYEQYF
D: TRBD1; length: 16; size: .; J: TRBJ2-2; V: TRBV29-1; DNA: TGCAGCGTTGAACCCGGGGACAGATCGAACACCGGGGAGCTGTTTTTT; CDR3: CSVEPGDRSNTGELFF
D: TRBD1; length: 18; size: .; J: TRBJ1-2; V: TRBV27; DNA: TGTGCCAGCAGTTTAAATTGGGGAGCCGGCAGGGGGCCGAACGGCTACACCTTC; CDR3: CASSLNWGAGRGPNGYTF
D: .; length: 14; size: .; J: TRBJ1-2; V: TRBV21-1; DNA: TGTGCCAGCAGAGGACTCCGTACGGGAGCAGGCTACACCTTC; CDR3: CASRGLRTGAGYTF
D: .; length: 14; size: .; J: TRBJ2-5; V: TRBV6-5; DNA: TGTGCCAGCAGCACAGGGTACGCTCAAGAGACCCAGTACTTC; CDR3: CASSTGYAQETQYF
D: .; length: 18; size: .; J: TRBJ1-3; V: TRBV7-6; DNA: TGTGCCAGCAGCTTAGAGAGGGGGAGTTTTTCGAGGGGAAACACCATATATTTT; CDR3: CASSLERGSFSRGNTIYF
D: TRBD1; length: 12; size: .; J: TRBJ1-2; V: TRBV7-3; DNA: TGTGCCAGCAGCCCGGGACAGGGAACCTACACCTTC; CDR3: CASSPGQGTYTF
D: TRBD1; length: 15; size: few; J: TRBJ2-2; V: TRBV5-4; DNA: TGTGCCAGCAGCTGGACAGGGGGCTGGACCGGGGAGCTGTTTTTT; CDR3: CASSWTGGWTGELFF
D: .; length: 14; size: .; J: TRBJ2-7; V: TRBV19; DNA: TGTGCCGCCAGCTACCCGGGCGGGTCCTACGAGCAGTACTTC; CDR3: CAASYPGGSYEQYF
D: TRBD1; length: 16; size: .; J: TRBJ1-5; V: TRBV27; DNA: TGTGCCAGCAGGCAGGGGGCCGAGAGTAACAATCAGCCCCAGCATTTT; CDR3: CASRQGAESNNQPQHF
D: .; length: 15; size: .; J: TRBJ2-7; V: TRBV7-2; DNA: TGTGCCAGCATCGTTAACCAGGCGGGCCCCTACGAGCAGTACTTC; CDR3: CASIVNQAGPYEQYF
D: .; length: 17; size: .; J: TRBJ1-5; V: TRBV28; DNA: TGTGCCAGCAGTACCCCCGGGGGGGGCTGGGGCAATCAGCCCCAGCATTTT; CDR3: CASSTPGGGWGNQPQHF
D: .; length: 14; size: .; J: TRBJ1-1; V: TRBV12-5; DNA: TGTGCTAGTGGTTTGGGAGGGGGAACGGCTGAAGCTTTCTTT; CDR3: CASGLGGGTAEAFF
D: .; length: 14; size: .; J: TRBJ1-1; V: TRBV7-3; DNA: TGTGCCAGCAGCTTATTGGGGGGGGAGACTGAAGCTTTCTTT; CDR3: CASSLLGGETEAFF
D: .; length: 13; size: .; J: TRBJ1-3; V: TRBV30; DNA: TGTGCCTGGGAAAGCGGCTCTGGAAACACCATATATTTT; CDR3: CAWESGSGNTIYF
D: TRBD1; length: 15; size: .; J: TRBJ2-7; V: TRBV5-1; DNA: TGCGCCAGCAGCTGGGAAACCGGGACAGGACGCGAGCAGTACTTC; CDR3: CASSWETGTGREQYF
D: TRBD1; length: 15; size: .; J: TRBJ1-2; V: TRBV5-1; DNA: TGCGCCAGCAGCTTTCGTTGGGGACAGGGGAACGACTACACCTTC; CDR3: CASSFRWGQGNDYTF
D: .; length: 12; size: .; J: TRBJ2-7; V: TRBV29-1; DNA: TGCAGCGCTTCCACGGGGTCCTACGAGCAGTACTTC; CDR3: CSASTGSYEQYF
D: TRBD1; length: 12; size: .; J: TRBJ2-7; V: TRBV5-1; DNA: TGCGCCAGCAGCCGACAGGGGTACGAGCAGTACTTC; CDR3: CASSRQGYEQYF
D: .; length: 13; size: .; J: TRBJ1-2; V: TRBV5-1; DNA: TGCGCCAGCAGCCCTGACACACTCTATGGCTACACCTTC; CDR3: CASSPDTLYGYTF
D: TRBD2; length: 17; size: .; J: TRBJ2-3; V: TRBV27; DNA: TGTGCCAGCAGTTTATCCTTCCTGGCGGGAGATGCAGATACGCAGTATTTT; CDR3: CASSLSFLAGDADTQYF
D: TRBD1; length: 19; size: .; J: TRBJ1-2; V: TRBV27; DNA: TGTGCCAGCAGTTTATACGGTCCCACAGGGGATCTCTCTAACTATGGCTACACCTTC; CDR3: CASSLYGPTGDLSNYGYTF
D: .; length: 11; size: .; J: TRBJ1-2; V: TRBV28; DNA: TGTGCCAGCTATTACGGAGGTGGCTACACCTTC; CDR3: CASYYGGGYTF
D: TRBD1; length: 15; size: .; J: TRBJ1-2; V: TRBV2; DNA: TGTGCCAGCAGACGGGCCATACAGGGGACCTATGGCTACACCTTC; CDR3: CASRRAIQGTYGYTF
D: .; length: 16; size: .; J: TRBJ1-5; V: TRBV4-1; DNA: TGCGCCAGCAGCCTAGGGGAACAGCGCAGCAATCAGCCCCAGCATTTT; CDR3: CASSLGEQRSNQPQHF
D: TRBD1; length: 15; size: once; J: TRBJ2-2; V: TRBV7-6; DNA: TGTGCCAGCAGCTACCGGGACAGCTTCACCGGGGAGCTGTTTTTT; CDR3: CASSYRDSFTGELFF